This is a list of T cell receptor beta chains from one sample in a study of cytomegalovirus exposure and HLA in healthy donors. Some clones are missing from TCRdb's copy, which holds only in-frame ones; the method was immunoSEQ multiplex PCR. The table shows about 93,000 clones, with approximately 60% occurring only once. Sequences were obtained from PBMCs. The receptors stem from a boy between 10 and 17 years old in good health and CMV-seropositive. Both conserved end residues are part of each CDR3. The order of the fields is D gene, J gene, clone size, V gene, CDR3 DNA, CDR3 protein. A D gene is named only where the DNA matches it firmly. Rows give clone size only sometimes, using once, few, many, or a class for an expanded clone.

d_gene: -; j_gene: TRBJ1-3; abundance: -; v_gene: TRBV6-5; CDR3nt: TGTGCCAGCAGTGGCAGCCGGGTTCGAGGAAACACCATATATTTT; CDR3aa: CASSGSRVRGNTIYF
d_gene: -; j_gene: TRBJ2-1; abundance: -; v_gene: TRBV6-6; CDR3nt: TGTGCCAGCAGGGGGGCAGACCCCTACAATGAGCAGTTCTTC; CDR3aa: CASRGADPYNEQFF
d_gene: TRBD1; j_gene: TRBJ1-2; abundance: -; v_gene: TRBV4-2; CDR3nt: TGTGCCAGCACCCTGGACAGGCTCGGCTACACCTTC; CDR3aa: CASTLDRLGYTF
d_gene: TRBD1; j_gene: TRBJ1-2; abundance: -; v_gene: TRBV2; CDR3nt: TGTGCCAGCAGTTTAACGACAGGGGCCTATGGCTACACCTTC; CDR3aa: CASSLTTGAYGYTF
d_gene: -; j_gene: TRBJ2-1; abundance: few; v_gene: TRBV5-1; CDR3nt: TGCGCCAGCAGCTTCAGTCAGGGGTCGTACAATGAGCAGTTCTTC; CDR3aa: CASSFSQGSYNEQFF
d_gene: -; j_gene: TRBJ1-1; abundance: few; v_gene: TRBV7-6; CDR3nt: TGTGCCAGCAGCTCTCGCGGGACCCAAGCTTTCTTT; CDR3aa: CASSSRGTQAFF
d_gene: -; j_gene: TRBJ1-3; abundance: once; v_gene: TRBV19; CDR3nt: TGTGCCAGTAGCACTGGAAACACCATATATTTT; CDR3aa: CASSTGNTIYF
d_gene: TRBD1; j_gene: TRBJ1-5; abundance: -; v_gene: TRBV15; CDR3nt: TGTGCCACCAGCGGTCAGGGGGCAGGGTATCAGCCCCAGCATTTT; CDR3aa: CATSGQGAGYQPQHF
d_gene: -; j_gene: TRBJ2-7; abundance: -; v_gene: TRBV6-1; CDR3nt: TGTGCCAGCAGTGTTAGCGAATACGAGCAGTACTTC; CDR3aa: CASSVSEYEQYF
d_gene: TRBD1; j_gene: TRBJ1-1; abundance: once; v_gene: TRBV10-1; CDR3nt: TGCGCCAGTCAGGGGGCCCAGAACACTGAAGCTTTCTTT; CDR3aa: CASQGAQNTEAFF
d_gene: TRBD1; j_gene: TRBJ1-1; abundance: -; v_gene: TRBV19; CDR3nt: TGTGCCAGTAGAAAGACAGGGCAACTGAACACTGAAGCTTTCTTT; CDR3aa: CASRKTGQLNTEAFF
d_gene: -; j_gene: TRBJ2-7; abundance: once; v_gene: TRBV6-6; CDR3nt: TGTGCCAGCAGTTACCTAGGGACAAAATCCTACGAGCAGTACTTC; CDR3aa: CASSYLGTKSYEQYF
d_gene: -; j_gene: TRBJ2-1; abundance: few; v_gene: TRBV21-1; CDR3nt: TGTGCCAGCAGCAAAGAGAAAATACAGGGGGACTACAATGAGCAGTTCTTC; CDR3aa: CASSKEKIQGDYNEQFF
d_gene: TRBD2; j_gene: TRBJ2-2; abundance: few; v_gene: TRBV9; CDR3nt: TGTGCCAGCAGCGCGACCGGGACTAGCGGGGGGAGAGGCTACACCGGGGAGCTGTTTTTT; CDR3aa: CASSATGTSGGRGYTGELFF
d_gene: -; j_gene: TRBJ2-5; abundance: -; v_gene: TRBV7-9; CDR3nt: TGTGCCAGCAGGGGCGGAACAGGGCCCACGACCCAGTACTTC; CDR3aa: CASRGGTGPTTQYF
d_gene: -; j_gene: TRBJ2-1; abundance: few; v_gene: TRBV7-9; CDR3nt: TGTGCCAGCAGCTATAAGAGCAATGAGCAGTTCTTC; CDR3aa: CASSYKSNEQFF
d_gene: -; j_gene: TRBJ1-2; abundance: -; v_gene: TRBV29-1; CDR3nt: TGCAGCGGGGGGGAAGTGACTGGCTACACCTTC; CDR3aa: CSGGEVTGYTF
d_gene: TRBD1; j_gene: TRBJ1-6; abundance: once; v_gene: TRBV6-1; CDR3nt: TGTGCCAGCAGTGTTGGGACAGGGATGGCACCCCTCCACTTT; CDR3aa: CASSVGTGMAPLHF
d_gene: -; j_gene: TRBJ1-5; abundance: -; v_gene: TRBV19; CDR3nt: TGTGCCAGTAGTTGGGCAGACTATAGCAATCAGCCCCAGCATTTT; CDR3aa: CASSWADYSNQPQHF
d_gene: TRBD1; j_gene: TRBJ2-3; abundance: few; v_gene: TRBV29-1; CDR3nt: TGCAGCGTTGACGGTACACCGGGACAGGGTTTCACAGATACGCAGTATTTT; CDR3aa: CSVDGTPGQGFTDTQYF
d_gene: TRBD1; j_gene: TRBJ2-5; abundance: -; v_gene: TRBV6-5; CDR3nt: TGTGCCAGCAGAGGGACAGGGGCCGTGCAGACCCAGTACTTC; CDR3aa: CASRGTGAVQTQYF
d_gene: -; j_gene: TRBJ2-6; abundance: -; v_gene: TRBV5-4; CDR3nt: TGTGCCAGCAGCTTTGGGGGCTCGACTGGGGCCAACGTCCTGACTTTC; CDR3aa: CASSFGGSTGANVLTF
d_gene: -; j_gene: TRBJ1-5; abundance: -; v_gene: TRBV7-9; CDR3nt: TGTGCCAGCAGCCTTGGACACAACAATCAGCCCCAGCATTTT; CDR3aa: CASSLGHNNQPQHF
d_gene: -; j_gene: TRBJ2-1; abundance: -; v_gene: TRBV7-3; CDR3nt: TGTGCCAGCAGCTCCCGGACTGAGAATGAGCAGTTCTTC; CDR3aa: CASSSRTENEQFF
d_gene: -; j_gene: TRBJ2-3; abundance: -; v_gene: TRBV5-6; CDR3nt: TGTGCCAGCAGCTTGTCGAGCACAGATACGCAGTATTTT; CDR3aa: CASSLSSTDTQYF
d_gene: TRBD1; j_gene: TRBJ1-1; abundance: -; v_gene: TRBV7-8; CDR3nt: TGTGCCAGCAGCCGTCTGGACAGGGTTGGGACTGAAGCTTTCTTT; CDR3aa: CASSRLDRVGTEAFF
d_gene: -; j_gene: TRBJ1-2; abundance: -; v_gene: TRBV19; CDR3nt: TGTGCCAGTTGGTCCGGGGGGCGCGTCTATGGCTACACCTTC; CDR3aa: CASWSGGRVYGYTF
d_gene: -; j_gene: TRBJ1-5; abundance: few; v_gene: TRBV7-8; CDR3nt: TGTGCCAGCACCCTCAGGGTTAGCAATCAGCCCCAGCATTTT; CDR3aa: CASTLRVSNQPQHF
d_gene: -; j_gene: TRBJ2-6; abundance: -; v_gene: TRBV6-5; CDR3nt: TGTGCCAGCAGCACTACTTACTCTGGGGCCAACGTCCTGACTTTC; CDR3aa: CASSTTYSGANVLTF